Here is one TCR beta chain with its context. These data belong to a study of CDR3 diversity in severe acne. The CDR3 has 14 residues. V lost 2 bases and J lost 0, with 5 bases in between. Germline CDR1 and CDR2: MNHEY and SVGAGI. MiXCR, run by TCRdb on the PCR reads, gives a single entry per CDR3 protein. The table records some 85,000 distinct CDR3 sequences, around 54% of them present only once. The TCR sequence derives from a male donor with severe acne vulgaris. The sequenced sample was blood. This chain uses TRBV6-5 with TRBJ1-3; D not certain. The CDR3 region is CASSYSHSGNTIYF. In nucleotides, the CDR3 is TGTGCCAGCAGTTACAGCCACTCTGGAAACACCATATATTTT.